This T cell receptor beta chain was captured by sequencing in a study of T-cell memory formation after mild COVID-19. TCRdb re-analysed the 5' RACE reads in MiXCR, keeping a single row per CDR3 protein. This sample has hundreds of thousands of distinct CDR3 sequences; roughly 20% occur once, and the top ten carry around 13%. The length of the CDR3 is 14 residues. Germline CDR1 and CDR2: SGHTA and FQGTGA. Trimming stripped 4 bases from V and 9 bases from J, with 18 bases between. This receptor was identified in an adult woman who had mild COVID-19 (a few samples of this study predate the infection). Cell type and time point are not known. J is TRBJ2-5 and V is TRBV7-3, with D unresolved. The sample was PBMCs or a T cell subset sorted from them (not recorded which). CDR3 in amino acids: CASSSTGSIMAQYF. The CDR3 DNA is TGTGCCAGCAGCTCGACGGGTTCAATAATGGCCCAGTACTTC.